Listed here are 3 T cell receptor beta chains from one sample, sequenced in a study of cytomegalovirus exposure and HLA in healthy donors. Primers for the PCR totalled 60 Vbeta and 13 Jbeta. The data were produced by immunoSEQ multiplex PCR, yet TCRdb's version contains in-frame clones alone and is incomplete. In all, the sample yields 100,000 to 150,000 clones. Sequences were obtained from PBMCs. The receptor source for this set is a man younger than 35 in good health and CMV-seronegative.

The rearrangement joins TRBV15 to TRBJ2-7; the match to TRBD1 covers 9 bases. CDR1 and CDR2 from the germline V gene are LNHNV and YYDKDF (reference sequence). The junction had 13 bases not matched to a gene; V was cut back by 1 base and J by 6 bases. The CDR3 length is 17 residues. In DNA, the CDR3 is TGTGCCACCAGCAGAGGACCACTACAGGGGGCGTCGGGCGAGCAGTACTTC. Its translation: CATSRGPLQGASGEQYF. The complete variable domain, with remaining parts taken from reference TRBV15 and TRBJ2-7, reads DAMVIQNPRYQVTQFGKPVTLSCSQTLNHNVMYWYQQKSSQAPKLLFHYYDKDFNNEADTPDNFQSRRPNTSFCFLDIRSPGLGDTAMYLCATSRGPLQGASGEQYFGPGTRLTVT.

The CDR3 loop is CASSPSVQGGADTQYF. CDR3 coding DNA: TGTGCCAGCAGCCCTAGCGTTCAGGGTGGGGCAGATACGCAGTATTTT. The chain is built from TRBV5-6 and TRBJ2-3; the D gene is possibly TRBD2 (6 bases). Germline loops: CDR1 SGHDT, CDR2 YYEEEE. V shed 4 bases and J shed 4 bases, with 19 bases lying between them. This CDR3 region has 16 residues.

The J gene is TRBJ1-3, the V gene TRBV7-2; TRBD1 is a possible D gene (6 bases). Germline CDR1 is SGHTA and CDR2 is FQGNSA. V was pared by 5 bases and J by 4 bases, with 18 bases between. This CDR3 is 16 amino acids long. CDR3 in DNA: TGTGCCAGCAGCACAGGACAGCCGGCAGGAGGAAACACCATATATTTT. It translates to CASSTGQPAGGNTIYF.